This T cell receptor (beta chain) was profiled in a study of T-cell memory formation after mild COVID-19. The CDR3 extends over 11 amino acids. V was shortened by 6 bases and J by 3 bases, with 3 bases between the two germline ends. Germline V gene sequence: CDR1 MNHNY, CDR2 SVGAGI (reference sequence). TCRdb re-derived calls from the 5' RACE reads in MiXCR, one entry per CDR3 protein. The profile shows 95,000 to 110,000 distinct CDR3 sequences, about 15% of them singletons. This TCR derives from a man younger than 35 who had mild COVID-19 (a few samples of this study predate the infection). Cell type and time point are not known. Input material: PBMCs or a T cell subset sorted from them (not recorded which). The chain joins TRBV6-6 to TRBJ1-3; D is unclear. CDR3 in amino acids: CASRVGNTIYF. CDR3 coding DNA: TGTGCCAGCAGGGTTGGAAACACCATATATTTT.